These T cell receptor beta chains were read from a single sample in a study of shared clonotypes between healthy human individuals. Clones were sequenced by immunoSEQ multiplex PCR, and TCRdb holds only the in-frame ones, with some missing. The table lists millions of clones, 93% of them singletons. The specimen sequenced was naive CD4+ T cells from PBMCs. These receptors were collected from a man younger than 30 in good health. Some clones in this sample may be carry-over from other donors' samples. The CDR3 runs from the conserved cysteine through the conserved F or W. D genes are given only for firm matches. A clone size is listed for some rows: how often the clone was seen (once, few, many), or a class if it is expanded.

. TRBJ1-2 TRBV18 . CASSRGGAGGYGYTF TGTGCCAGCTCACGCGGGGGGGCTGGAGGATATGGCTACACCTTC
TRBD2 TRBJ2-2 TRBV6-7 . CASSYSSPSGRPGELFF TGTGCCAGCAGTTACTCGTCCCCTAGCGGTCGACCCGGGGAGCTGTTTTTT
TRBD2 TRBJ2-7 TRBV29-1 . CSARTSGGSYEQYF TGCAGCGCCCGGACTAGCGGGGGCTCCTACGAGCAGTACTTC
TRBD2 TRBJ2-7 TRBV5-4 . CASSSGNWRGDSYEQYF TGTGCCAGCAGCTCTGGGAATTGGCGGGGGGACTCCTACGAGCAGTACTTC
. TRBJ1-2 TRBV28 . CASTGAGGYTF TGTGCCAGCACTGGGGCGGGAGGCTACACCTTC
. TRBJ2-2 TRBV27 . CASSLFGQPGGELFF TGTGCCAGCAGTTTATTCGGCCAGCCCGGCGGGGAGCTGTTTTTT
TRBD1 TRBJ2-7 TRBV11-2 . CASSYRPDRPDEQYF TGTGCCAGCAGCTACCGCCCGGACAGGCCGGACGAGCAGTACTTC
. TRBJ2-3 TRBV10-3 . CAISESSPDTQYF TGTGCCATCAGTGAGTCCAGCCCAGATACGCAGTATTTT
. TRBJ2-5 TRBV25-1 . CASSVWRSPETQYF TGTGCCAGCAGTGTTTGGCGTTCTCCTGAGACCCAGTACTTC
TRBD1 TRBJ2-1 TRBV5-1 . CASSPGTGKQFF TGCGCCAGCAGCCCTGGGACAGGGAAGCAGTTCTTC
. TRBJ2-4 TRBV15 . CATSRVGRTGDIQYF TGTGCCACCAGCAGAGTAGGGCGCACGGGAGACATTCAGTACTTC
TRBD1 TRBJ2-7 TRBV28 once CASSLQGAGEQYF TGTGCCAGCAGTCTACAGGGGGCTGGGGAGCAGTACTTC
. TRBJ2-5 TRBV4-1 . CASSQDQDTSYQETQYF TGCGCCAGCAGCCAAGATCAAGACACTTCTTACCAAGAGACCCAGTACTTC
TRBD1 TRBJ1-1 TRBV7-6 . CASSRGPTGARNTEAFF TGTGCCAGCAGTCGGGGACCGACAGGGGCTAGGAACACTGAAGCTTTCTTT
. TRBJ2-4 TRBV5-1 . CASTPDQPKNIQYF TGCGCCAGCACCCCCGACCAGCCCAAAAACATTCAGTACTTC
. TRBJ1-2 TRBV10-1 . CASRDLTASLNGYTF TGCGCCAGCAGAGACCTGACCGCGTCCCTCAATGGCTACACCTTC
TRBD1 TRBJ1-5 TRBV28 . CASSLADRVYQPQHF TGTGCCAGCAGTTTAGCGGACAGGGTATATCAGCCCCAGCATTTT
. TRBJ2-5 TRBV7-3 . CASSSGRLKTQYF TGTGCCAGCAGCTCGGGCCGCTTAAAGACCCAGTACTTC
. TRBJ2-3 TRBV30 . CAWSLWTADTQYF TGTGCCTGGAGTCTATGGACCGCAGATACGCAGTATTTT
. TRBJ1-2 TRBV19 once CASNPVGSGGYGYTF TGTGCCAGTAACCCGGTGGGAAGCGGTGGCTATGGCTACACCTTC
. TRBJ1-1 TRBV27 . CASSLQGRTEAFF TGTGCCAGCAGTCTCCAGGGACGCACTGAAGCTTTCTTT
TRBD2 TRBJ2-2 TRBV6-1 . CASLAGNPGELFF TGTGCCAGTCTAGCGGGAAATCCCGGGGAGCTGTTTTTT
. TRBJ1-1 TRBV28 . CASNPSGARTEAFF TGTGCCAGCAACCCCTCGGGGGCTAGAACTGAAGCTTTCTTT
TRBD2 TRBJ2-7 TRBV6-5 . CASRREGSYEQYF TGTGCCAGCAGGCGGGAGGGGTCCTACGAGCAGTACTTC
. TRBJ1-2 TRBV30 . CAWSWGYGGYTF TGTGCCTGGAGTTGGGGGTATGGTGGCTACACCTTC
. TRBJ2-7 TRBV7-2 . CASSSRTSYEQYF TGTGCCAGCAGCTCCAGAACATCCTACGAGCAGTACTTC
TRBD2 TRBJ2-1 TRBV5-1 once CASSLPGTSNNEQFF TGCGCCAGCAGCTTGCCAGGGACTAGCAACAATGAGCAGTTCTTC
. TRBJ2-1 TRBV21-1 . CASTEPSTGDPYNEQFF TGTGCCAGCACCGAACCTTCAACAGGGGACCCCTACAATGAGCAGTTCTTC
TRBD2 TRBJ2-1 TRBV19 once CATSTSGVTYNEQFF TGTGCCACCTCGACTAGCGGAGTCACCTACAATGAGCAGTTCTTC
. TRBJ1-6 TRBV7-9 . CASSFGSIEPPLHF TGTGCCAGCAGCTTTGGCTCCATTGAGCCACCCCTCCACTTT
. TRBJ1-5 TRBV19 . CASSIAGSNQPQHF TGTGCCAGTAGTATTGCAGGAAGCAATCAGCCCCAGCATTTT
. TRBJ1-4 TRBV29-1 few CSAGRRVDEKLFF TGCAGCGCTGGCCGGCGGGTGGATGAAAAACTGTTTTTT
. TRBJ2-7 TRBV6-5 once CASSYSYKGHPGDF TGTGCCAGCAGTTACTCCTATAAGGGCCACCCTGGAGACTTC
TRBD1 TRBJ2-1 TRBV15 once CATSRDRGSGNEQFF TGTGCCACCAGCAGGGACAGGGGGTCGGGCAATGAGCAGTTCTTC
. TRBJ2-3 TRBV7-2 . CASSTSATDTQYF TGTGCCAGCAGCACCAGTGCCACAGATACGCAGTATTTT
. TRBJ2-3 TRBV9 . CASSVAVQTDTQYF TGTGCCAGCAGCGTCGCGGTTCAGACAGATACGCAGTATTTT
. TRBJ2-7 TRBV5-1 . CASSFGVGQTYEQYF TGCGCCAGCAGCTTTGGGGTTGGACAGACCTACGAGCAGTACTTC
TRBD2 TRBJ2-3 TRBV30 . CAWNLGLAEARDTQYF TGTGCCTGGAACCTGGGACTAGCGGAAGCGAGGGATACGCAGTATTTT
TRBD1 TRBJ1-3 TRBV7-3 . CASSFGPGGAFSGNTIYF TGTGCCAGCAGCTTCGGTCCAGGGGGCGCCTTCTCTGGAAACACCATATATTTT
. TRBJ1-5 TRBV5-8 few CASSLGQTNSNQPQHF TGTGCCAGCAGCTTGGGGCAGACGAATAGCAATCAGCCCCAGCATTTT
. TRBJ1-2 TRBV30 . CAWSNLVTVGGYTF TGTGCCTGGAGTAACTTAGTGACAGTCGGTGGCTACACCTTC
. TRBJ2-3 TRBV30 . CAGSGRDTQYF TGTGCCGGTAGCGGTCGAGATACGCAGTATTTT
TRBD1 TRBJ1-2 TRBV7-2 . CASSFTRGLYGYTF TGTGCCAGCAGCTTCACCAGGGGGCTCTATGGCTACACCTTC
TRBD2 TRBJ2-7 TRBV6-6 . CASSYGLAGAQYF TGTGCCAGCAGTTACGGCCTAGCGGGAGCGCAGTACTTC
. TRBJ1-1 TRBV5-1 . CASTSGTNTEAFF TGCGCCAGCACCTCCGGGACGAACACTGAAGCTTTCTTT
TRBD2 TRBJ2-7 TRBV14 . CASSPIHPGTTTEQYF TGTGCCAGCAGCCCCATACACCCGGGGACTACCACCGAGCAGTACTTC
. TRBJ2-2 TRBV29-1 . CSQLGKTNTGELFF TGCAGCCAACTTGGTAAAACGAACACCGGGGAGCTGTTTTTT
. TRBJ1-3 TRBV6-5 once CASSYSRPGSGNTIYF TGTGCCAGCAGTTACTCGCGTCCTGGCTCTGGAAACACCATATATTTT
. TRBJ1-5 TRBV19 . CASNRYPGAQHF TGTGCCAGCAACAGATATCCAGGAGCCCAGCATTTT
TRBD2 TRBJ2-1 TRBV28 . CASSLWRTSGNEQFF TGTGCCAGCAGTTTATGGCGGACTAGCGGCAATGAGCAGTTCTTC
. TRBJ2-1 TRBV7-3 . CASSSEGQVNEQFF TGTGCCAGCAGCTCAGAGGGCCAAGTCAATGAGCAGTTCTTC
TRBD1 TRBJ1-4 TRBV7-6 . CASSRDRGINEKLFF TGTGCCAGCAGCAGGGACAGGGGAATTAATGAAAAACTGTTTTTT
. TRBJ1-1 TRBV27 . CASSLAPGLNTEAFF TGTGCCAGCAGTTTAGCCCCGGGATTGAACACTGAAGCTTTCTTT
. TRBJ1-4 TRBV20-1 . CSARNYGPLFF TGCAGTGCTAGAAATTACGGACCTCTGTTTTTT
. TRBJ2-5 TRBV18 . CASSPAYSQETQYF TGTGCCAGCTCACCAGCGTACAGCCAAGAGACCCAGTACTTC